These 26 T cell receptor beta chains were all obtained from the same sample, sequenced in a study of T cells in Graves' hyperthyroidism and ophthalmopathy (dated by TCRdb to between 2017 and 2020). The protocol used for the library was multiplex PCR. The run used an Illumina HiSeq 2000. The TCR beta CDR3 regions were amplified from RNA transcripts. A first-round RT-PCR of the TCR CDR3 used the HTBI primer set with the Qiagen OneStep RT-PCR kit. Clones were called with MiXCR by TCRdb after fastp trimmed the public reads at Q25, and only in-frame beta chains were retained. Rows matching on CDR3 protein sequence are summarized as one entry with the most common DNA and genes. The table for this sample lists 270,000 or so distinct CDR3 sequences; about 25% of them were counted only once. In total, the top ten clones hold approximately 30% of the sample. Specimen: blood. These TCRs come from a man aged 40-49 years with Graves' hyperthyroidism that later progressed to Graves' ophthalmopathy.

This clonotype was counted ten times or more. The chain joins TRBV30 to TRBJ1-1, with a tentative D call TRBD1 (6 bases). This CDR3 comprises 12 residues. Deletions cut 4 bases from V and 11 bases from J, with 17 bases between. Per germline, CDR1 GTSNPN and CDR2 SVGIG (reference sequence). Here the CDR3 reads CAWTFQRQEAFF. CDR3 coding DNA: TGTGCCTGGACTTTTCAGAGACAGGAGGCTTTCTTT.

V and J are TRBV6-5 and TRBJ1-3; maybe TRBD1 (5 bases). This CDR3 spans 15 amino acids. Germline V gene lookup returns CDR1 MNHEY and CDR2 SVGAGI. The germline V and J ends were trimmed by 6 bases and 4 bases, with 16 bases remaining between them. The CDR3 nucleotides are TGTGCCAGCAGCTTATCTGGGGACTCCGGAAACACCATATATTTT. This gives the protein CASSLSGDSGNTIYF.

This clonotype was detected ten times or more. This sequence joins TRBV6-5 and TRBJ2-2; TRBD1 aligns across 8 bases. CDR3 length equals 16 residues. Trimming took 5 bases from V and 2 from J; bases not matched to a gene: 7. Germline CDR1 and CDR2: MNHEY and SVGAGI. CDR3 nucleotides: TGTGCCAGCAGTCGGACAGGGTTTGAAAACACCGGGGAGCTGTTTTTT. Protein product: CASSRTGFENTGELFF.

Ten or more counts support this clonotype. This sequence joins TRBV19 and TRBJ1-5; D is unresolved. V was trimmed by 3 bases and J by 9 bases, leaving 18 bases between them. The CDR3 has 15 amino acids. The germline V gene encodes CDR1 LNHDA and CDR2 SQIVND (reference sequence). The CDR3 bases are TGTGCCAGTAGTATGGCGGAGACGTCCCTGAGGCCCCAGCATTTT. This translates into CASSMAETSLRPQHF.

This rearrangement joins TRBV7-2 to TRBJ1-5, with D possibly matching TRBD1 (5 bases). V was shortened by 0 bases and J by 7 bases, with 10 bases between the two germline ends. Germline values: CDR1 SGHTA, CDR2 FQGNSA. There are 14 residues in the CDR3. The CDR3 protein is CASSLAGRGQPQHF. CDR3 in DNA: TGTGCCAGCAGCTTAGCAGGAAGGGGACAGCCCCAGCATTTT.

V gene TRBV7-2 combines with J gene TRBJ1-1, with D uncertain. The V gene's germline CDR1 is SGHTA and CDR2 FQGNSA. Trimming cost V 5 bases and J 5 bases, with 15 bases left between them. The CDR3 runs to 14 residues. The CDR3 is CASSHGGRGTEAFF. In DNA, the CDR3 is TGTGCCAGCAGCCACGGTGGGAGAGGAACTGAAGCTTTCTTT.

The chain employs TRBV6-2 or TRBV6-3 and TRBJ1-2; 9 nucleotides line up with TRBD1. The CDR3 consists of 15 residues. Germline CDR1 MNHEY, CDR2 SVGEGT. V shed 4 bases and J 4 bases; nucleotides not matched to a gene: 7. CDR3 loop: CASSSPTGGFYGYTF. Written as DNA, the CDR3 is TGTGCCAGCAGTTCCCCAACAGGGGGCTTCTATGGCTACACCTTC.

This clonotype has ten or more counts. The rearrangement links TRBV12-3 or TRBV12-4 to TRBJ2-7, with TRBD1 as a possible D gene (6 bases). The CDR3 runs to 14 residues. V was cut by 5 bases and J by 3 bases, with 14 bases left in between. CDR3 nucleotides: TGTGCCAGCAGTGGGACACCTCGGATCTACGAGCAGTACTTC. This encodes CASSGTPRIYEQYF.

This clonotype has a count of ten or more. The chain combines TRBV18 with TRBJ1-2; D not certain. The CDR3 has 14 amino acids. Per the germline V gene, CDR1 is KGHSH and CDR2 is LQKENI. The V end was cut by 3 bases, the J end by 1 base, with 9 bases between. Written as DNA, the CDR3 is TGTGCCAGCTCACCGGTCGGCAGTAACTATGGCTACACCTTC. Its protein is CASSPVGSNYGYTF.

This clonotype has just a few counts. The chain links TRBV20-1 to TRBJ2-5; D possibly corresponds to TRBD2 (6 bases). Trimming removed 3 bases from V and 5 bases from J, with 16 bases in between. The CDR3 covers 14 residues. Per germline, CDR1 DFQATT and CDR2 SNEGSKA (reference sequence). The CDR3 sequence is CSASSITSPETQYF. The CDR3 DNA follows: TGCAGTGCTAGTAGTATCACTAGCCCGGAGACCCAGTACTTC.

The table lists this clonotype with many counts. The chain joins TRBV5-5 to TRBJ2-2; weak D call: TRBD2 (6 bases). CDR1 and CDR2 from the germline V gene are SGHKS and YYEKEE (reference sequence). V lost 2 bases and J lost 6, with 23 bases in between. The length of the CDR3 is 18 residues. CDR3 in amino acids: CASSLAWGIYWDSGELFF. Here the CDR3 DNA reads TGTGCCAGCAGCTTAGCTTGGGGAATATACTGGGACTCCGGGGAGCTGTTTTTT.

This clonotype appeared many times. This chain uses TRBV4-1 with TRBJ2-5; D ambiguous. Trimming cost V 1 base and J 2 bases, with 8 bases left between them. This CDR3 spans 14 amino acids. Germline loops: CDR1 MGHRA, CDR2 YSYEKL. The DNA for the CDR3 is TGCGCCAGCAGCCAAGTGTCTAGACAAGAGACCCAGTACTTC. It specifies CASSQVSRQETQYF.

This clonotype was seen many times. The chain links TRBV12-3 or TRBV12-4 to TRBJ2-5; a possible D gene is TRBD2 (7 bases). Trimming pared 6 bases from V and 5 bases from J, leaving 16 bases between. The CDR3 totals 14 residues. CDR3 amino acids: CASSPGAGVETQYF. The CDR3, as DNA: TGTGCCAGCAGCCCGGGGGCGGGAGTGGAGACCCAGTACTTC.

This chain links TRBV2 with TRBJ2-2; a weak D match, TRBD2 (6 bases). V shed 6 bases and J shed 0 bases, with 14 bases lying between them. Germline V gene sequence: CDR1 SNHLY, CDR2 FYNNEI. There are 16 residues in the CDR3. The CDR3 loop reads CASSGLSGANTGELFF. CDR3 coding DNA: TGTGCCAGCAGCGGACTTAGCGGAGCGAACACCGGGGAGCTGTTTTTT.

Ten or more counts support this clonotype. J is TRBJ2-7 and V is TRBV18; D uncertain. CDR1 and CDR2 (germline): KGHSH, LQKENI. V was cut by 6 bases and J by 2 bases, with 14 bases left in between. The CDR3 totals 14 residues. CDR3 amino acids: CASSPTELTYEQYF. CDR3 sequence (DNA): TGTGCCAGCTCCCCGACTGAACTGACCTACGAGCAGTACTTC.

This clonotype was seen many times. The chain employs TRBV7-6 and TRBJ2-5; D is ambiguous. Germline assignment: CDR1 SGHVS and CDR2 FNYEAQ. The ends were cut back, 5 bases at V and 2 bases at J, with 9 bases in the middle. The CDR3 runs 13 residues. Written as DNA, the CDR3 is TGTGCCAGCAGCCCCTGGGCACAAGAGACCCAGTACTTC. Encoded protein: CASSPWAQETQYF.

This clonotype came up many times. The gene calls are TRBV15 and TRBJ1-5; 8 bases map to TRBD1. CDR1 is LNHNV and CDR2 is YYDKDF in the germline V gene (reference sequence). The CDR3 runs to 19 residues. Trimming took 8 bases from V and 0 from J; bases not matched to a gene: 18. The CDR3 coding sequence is TGTGCCACCGCAAAAGGGGGCAGGGGGCCTCCCTATAGCAATCAGCCCCAGCATTTT. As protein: CATAKGGRGPPYSNQPQHF.

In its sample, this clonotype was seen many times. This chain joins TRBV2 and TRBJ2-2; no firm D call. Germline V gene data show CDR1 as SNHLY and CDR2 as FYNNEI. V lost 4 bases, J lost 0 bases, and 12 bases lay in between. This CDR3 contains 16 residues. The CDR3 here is CASSGNDPANTGELFF. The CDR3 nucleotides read TGTGCCAGCAGTGGTAATGACCCAGCGAACACCGGGGAGCTGTTTTTT.

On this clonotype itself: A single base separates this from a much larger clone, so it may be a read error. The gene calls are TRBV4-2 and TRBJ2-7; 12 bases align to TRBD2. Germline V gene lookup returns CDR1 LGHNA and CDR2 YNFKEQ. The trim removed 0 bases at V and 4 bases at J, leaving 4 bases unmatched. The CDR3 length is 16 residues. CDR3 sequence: CASSQDGTSGWYEQYF. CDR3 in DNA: TGTGCCAGCAGCCAAGATGGGACTAGCGGGTGGTACGAGCAGTACTTC.

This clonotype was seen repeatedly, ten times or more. The CDR3 region has the DNA TGTGCCAGCAGCTTAACCTACGAAACCGGGGAGCTGTTTTTT. This translates into CASSLTYETGELFF. J is TRBJ2-2 and V is TRBV7-3, with unresolved D. Trimming took off 0 bases at V and 5 bases at J, with 7 bases between the two ends. Per the germline V gene, CDR1 is SGHTA and CDR2 is FQGTGA. The CDR3 loop spans 14 amino acids.

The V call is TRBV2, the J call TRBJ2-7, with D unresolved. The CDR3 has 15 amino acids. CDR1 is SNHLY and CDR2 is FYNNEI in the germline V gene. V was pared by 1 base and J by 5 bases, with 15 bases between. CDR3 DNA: TGTGCCAGCAGTGAAGAGGCCCAGATTGCGGACGAGCAGTACTTC. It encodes CASSEEAQIADEQYF.

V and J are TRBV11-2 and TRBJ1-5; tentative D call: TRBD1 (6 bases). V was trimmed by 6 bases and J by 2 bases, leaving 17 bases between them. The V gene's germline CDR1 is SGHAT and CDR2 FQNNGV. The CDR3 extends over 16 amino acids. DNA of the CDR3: TGTGCCAGCAGTCAAACTACAGGGCTGGGCAATCAGCCCCAGCATTTT. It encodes CASSQTTGLGNQPQHF.

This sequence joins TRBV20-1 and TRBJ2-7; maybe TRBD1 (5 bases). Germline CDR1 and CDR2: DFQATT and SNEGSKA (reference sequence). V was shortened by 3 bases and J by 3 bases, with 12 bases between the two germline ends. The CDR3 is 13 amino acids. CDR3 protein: CSASNWGNYEQYF. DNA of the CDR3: TGCAGTGCTAGTAATTGGGGCAACTACGAGCAGTACTTC.

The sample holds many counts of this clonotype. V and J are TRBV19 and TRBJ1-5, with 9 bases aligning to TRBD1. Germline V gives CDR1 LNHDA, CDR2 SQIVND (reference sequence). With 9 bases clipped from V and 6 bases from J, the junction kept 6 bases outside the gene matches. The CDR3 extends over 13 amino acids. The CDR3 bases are TGTGCCAGCACAGGGGGCGTTCGTCAGCCCCAGCATTTT. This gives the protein CASTGGVRQPQHF.

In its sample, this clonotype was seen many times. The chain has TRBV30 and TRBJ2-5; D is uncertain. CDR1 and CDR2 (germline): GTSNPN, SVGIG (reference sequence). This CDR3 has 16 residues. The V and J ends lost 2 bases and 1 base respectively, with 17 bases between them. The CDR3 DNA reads TGTGCCTGGAGTCCCCGGACGACCCGACGCCAAGAGACCCAGTACTTC. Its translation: CAWSPRTTRRQETQYF.

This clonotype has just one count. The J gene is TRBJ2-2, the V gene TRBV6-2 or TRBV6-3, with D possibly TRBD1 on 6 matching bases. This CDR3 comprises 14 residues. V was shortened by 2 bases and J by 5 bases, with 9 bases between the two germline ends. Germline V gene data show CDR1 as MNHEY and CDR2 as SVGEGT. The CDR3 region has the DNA TGTGCCAGCAGTTACACGGGACATACCGGGGAGCTGTTTTTT. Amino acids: CASSYTGHTGELFF.